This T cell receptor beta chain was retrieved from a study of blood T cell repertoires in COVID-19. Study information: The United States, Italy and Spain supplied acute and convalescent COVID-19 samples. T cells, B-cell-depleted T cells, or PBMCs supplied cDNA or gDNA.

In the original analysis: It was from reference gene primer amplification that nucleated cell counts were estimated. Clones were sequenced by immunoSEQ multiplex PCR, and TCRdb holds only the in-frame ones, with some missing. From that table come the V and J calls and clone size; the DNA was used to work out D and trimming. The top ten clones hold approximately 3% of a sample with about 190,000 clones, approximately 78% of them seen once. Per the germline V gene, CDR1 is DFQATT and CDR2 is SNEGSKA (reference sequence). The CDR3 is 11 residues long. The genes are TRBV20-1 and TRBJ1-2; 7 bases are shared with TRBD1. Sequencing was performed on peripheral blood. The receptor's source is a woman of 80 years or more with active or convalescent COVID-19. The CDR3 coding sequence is TGCAGAACAGACAGGGTATATGGCTACACCTTC. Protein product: CRTDRVYGYTF.